A selection of T cell receptor beta chains follows, all from one sample in a study of Tregs in tolerant kidney transplant recipients. Sequencing used immunoSEQ multiplex PCR; TCRdb keeps in-frame clones, though not all of them. Here the sample spans under 90,000 clones, roughly nine tenths being singletons. Specimen: CD4+ T cells from blood (PBMCs), collected 24 months after the transplant. These receptors all come from a human patient who received a combined kidney and bone marrow transplant. These T cells may partly come from the graft donor. Each CDR3 is given with its conserved first and last residue. Not all rows give a size; the values are once, few, many and, for expanded clones, a class.

cdr3_length clone_size j_call v_call cdr3_aa
12 . TRBJ2-3 TRBV2 CASTGLQGGLDF
12 . TRBJ1-1 TRBV10-3 CAISGRDTEAFF
15 . TRBJ2-7 TRBV6-1 CASSAGLTGGGEQYF
15 . TRBJ1-4 TRBV12-5 CASGPGQGAREKLFF
15 . TRBJ2-7 TRBV30 CAWSVPPDYLYEQYF
15 . TRBJ2-1 TRBV4-1 CASSRIAGDYNEQFF
15 . TRBJ2-1 TRBV7-3 CASSHGSGALNEQFF
15 . TRBJ2-3 TRBV5-1 CASSSRGGRPDTQYF
15 once TRBJ2-3 TRBV10-2 CASSDVAGDLDTQYF
18 . TRBJ1-4 TRBV5-1 CASSLVRGGGTDNEKLFF
13 . TRBJ2-7 TRBV5-4 CASSFQDAYEQYF
14 . TRBJ1-2 TRBV6-5 CASRDRGQLGGYTF
15 . TRBJ2-7 TRBV12-5 CASAPEGDLSYEQYF
11 . TRBJ2-7 TRBV6-5 CASRQGYEQYF
14 . TRBJ2-2 TRBV9 CASSRDFLTGELFF
16 . TRBJ1-1 TRBV19 CASSIQGTGMNTEAFF
15 . TRBJ2-2 TRBV11-3 CASSLGAGGSGELFF
16 . TRBJ1-2 TRBV28 CASSSPGQGPNYGYTF
14 . TRBJ1-1 TRBV7-2 CASSLPDRVTEAFF
14 . TRBJ2-2 TRBV7-6 CASSPQGALGELFF
14 . TRBJ2-3 TRBV21-1 CASSTGSGPDTQYF
14 . TRBJ2-1 TRBV7-9 CASSFGGLAGEQFF
16 once TRBJ1-5 TRBV18 CASSPLQTGGWQPQHF
15 . TRBJ2-5 TRBV7-6 CASSLVGTDQETQYF
15 few TRBJ2-7 TRBV10-3 CAISEYPRDSYEQYF
17 . TRBJ1-6 TRBV15 CATSGWTGGTYNSPLHF
15 . TRBJ1-1 TRBV29-1 CSVEGSGTGFSEAFF
15 . TRBJ2-3 TRBV6-4 CASGTSGSIPDTQYF
14 . TRBJ2-5 TRBV5-8 CARNRRTAQETQYF
15 . TRBJ1-2 TRBV7-2 CASSSGGQAAYGYTF
12 . TRBJ2-1 TRBV10-3 CAISSFADEQFF
14 . TRBJ1-1 TRBV7-9 CASSHPRGNTEAFF
16 . TRBJ2-1 TRBV7-9 CASSSGSGSRYNEQFF
14 . TRBJ2-5 TRBV2 CASSDRGVQETQYF